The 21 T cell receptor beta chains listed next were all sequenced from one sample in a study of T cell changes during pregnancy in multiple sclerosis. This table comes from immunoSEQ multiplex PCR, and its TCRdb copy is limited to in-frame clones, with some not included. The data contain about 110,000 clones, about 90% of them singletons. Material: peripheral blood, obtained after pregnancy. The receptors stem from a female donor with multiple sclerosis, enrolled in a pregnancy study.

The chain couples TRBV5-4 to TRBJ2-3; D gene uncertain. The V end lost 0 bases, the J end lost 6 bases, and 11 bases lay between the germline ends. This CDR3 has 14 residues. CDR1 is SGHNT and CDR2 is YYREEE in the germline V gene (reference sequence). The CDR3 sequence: CASSLGVVGDTQYF. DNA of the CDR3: TGTGCCAGCAGCTTGGGAGTCGTCGGTGATACGCAGTATTTT.

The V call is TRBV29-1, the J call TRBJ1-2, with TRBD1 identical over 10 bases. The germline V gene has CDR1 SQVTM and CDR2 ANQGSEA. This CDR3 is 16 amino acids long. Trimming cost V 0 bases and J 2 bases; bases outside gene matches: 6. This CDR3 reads CSVEDRGQGVNYGYTF. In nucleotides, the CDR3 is TGCAGCGTTGAAGATCGCGGACAGGGGGTAAACTATGGCTACACCTTC. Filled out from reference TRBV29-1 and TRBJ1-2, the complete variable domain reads SAVISQKPSRDICQRGTSLTIQCQVDSQVTMMFWYRQQPGQSLTLIATANQGSEATYESGFVIDKFPISRPNLTFSTLTVSNMSPEDSSIYLCSVEDRGQGVNYGYTFGSGTRLTVV.

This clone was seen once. CDR3 region: CASSFDRHTYEQYF. Written as DNA, the CDR3 is TGTGCCAGCAGTTTTGACAGGCATACCTACGAGCAGTACTTC. The chain combines TRBV27 with TRBJ2-7; TRBD1 is a possible D gene (6 bases). V gave up 3 bases and J gave up 2 bases, with 11 bases separating them. Germline CDR1 is MNHEY and CDR2 is SMNVEV (reference sequence). The CDR3 contains 14 residues.

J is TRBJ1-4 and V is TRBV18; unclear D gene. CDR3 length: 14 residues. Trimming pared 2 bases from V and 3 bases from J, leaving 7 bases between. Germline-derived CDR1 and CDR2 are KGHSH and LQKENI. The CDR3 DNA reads TGTGCCAGCTCACCATTTTCCTCTAATGAAAAACTGTTTTTT. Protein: CASSPFSSNEKLFF.

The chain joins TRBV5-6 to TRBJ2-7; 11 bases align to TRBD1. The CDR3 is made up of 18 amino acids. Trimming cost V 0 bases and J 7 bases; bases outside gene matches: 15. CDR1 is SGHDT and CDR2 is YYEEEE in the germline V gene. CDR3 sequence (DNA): TGTGCCAGCAGCTTGGGTCGGGACAGGGGGATTCCTGGAAGGGAGCAGTACTTC. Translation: CASSLGRDRGIPGREQYF. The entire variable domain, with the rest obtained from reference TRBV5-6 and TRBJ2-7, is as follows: DAGVTQSPTHLIKTRGQQVTLRCSPKSGHDTVSWYQQALGQGPQFIFQYYEEEERQRGNFPDRFSGHQFPNYSSELNVNALLLGDSALYLCASSLGRDRGIPGREQYFGPGTRLTVT.

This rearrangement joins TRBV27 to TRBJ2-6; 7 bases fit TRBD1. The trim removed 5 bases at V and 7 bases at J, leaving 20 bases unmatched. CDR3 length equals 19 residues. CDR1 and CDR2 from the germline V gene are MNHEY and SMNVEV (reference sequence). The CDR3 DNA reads TGTGCCAGCAGTCGGATTCTACAGGGGACCCAAGGTGGAGCCAACGTCCTGACTTTC. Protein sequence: CASSRILQGTQGGANVLTF.

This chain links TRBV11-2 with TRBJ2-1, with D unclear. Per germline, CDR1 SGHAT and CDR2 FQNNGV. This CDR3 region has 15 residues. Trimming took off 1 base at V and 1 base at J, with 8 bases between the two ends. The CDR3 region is CASSLGYKSYNEQFF. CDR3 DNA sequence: TGTGCCAGCAGCTTAGGGTACAAATCCTACAATGAGCAGTTCTTC.

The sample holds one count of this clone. As DNA, the CDR3 is TGTGCCAGCAGCTTCCCGACTAGCGGGGGATACGAGCAGTACTTC. It codes for CASSFPTSGGYEQYF. The chain employs TRBV7-2 and TRBJ2-7, with TRBD2 matching over 12 bases. CDR1 is SGHTA, CDR2 FQGNSA, per germline. The ends lost 3 bases at V and 4 bases at J; junction bases unmatched: 4. There are 15 residues in the CDR3.

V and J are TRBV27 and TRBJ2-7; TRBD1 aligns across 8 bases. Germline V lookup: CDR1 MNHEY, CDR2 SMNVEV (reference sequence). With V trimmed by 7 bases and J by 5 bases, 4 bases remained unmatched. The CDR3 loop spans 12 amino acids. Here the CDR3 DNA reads TGTGCCAGCAAGAACAGGGGGGACGAGCAGTACTTC. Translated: CASKNRGDEQYF.

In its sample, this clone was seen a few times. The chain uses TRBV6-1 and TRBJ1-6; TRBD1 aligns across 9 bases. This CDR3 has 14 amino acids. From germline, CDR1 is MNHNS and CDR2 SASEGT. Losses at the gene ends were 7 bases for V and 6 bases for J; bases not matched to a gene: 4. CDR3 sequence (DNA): TGTGCCAGCACTCTGACAGGGGGTAATTCACCCCTCCACTTT. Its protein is CASTLTGGNSPLHF.

CDR3 amino acids: CASSALTGQQRFNTEAFF. The DNA for the CDR3 is TGTGCCAGCAGCGCTTTGACAGGCCAACAGCGATTCAACACTGAAGCTTTCTTT. The gene calls are TRBV9 and TRBJ1-1, with a weak D call TRBD1 (6 bases). The CDR3 has 18 residues. V lost 3 bases and J lost 2, with 23 bases in between. Germline CDR1 is SGDLS and CDR2 is YYNGEE.

In nucleotides, the CDR3 is TGTGCCAGCAGCAGCGACAACGCGGGGCCCTTAGCCTATGGCTACACCTTC. This sequence encodes CASSSDNAGPLAYGYTF. The V and J genes are TRBV2 and TRBJ1-2; possible D gene TRBD1, 5 bases. The V and J ends lost 6 bases and 4 bases respectively, with 24 bases between them. This CDR3 is 17 amino acids long. CDR1 and CDR2 (germline): SNHLY, FYNNEI.

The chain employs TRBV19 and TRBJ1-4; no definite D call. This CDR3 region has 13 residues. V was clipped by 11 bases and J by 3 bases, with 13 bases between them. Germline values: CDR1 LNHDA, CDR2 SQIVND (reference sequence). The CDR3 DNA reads TGTGCCTCCCGGGGAAGGGCTAATGAAAAACTGTTTTTT. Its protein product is CASRGRANEKLFF.

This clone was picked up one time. Here the CDR3 DNA reads TGTGCCAGCAGCTTGATTAGCGGGAGGGTCATTGAGCAGTTCTTC. Translation gives CASSLISGRVIEQFF. The V gene is TRBV5-6, the J gene TRBJ2-1; 11 bases map to TRBD2. Per germline, CDR1 SGHDT and CDR2 YYEEEE. Trimming cost V 1 base and J 9 bases; bases outside gene matches: 6. The CDR3 has 15 residues. The whole variable domain, filled in from reference TRBV5-6 and TRBJ2-1, reads DAGVTQSPTHLIKTRGQQVTLRCSPKSGHDTVSWYQQALGQGPQFIFQYYEEEERQRGNFPDRFSGHQFPNYSSELNVNALLLGDSALYLCASSLISGRVIEQFFGPGTRLTVL.

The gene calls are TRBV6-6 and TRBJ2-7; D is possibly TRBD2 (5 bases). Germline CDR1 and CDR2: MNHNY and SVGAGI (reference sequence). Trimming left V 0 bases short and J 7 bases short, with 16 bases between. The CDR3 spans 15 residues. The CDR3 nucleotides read TGTGCCAGCAGTTACTCCGGACTCACGCCGGGGGAGCAGTACTTC. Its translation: CASSYSGLTPGEQYF.

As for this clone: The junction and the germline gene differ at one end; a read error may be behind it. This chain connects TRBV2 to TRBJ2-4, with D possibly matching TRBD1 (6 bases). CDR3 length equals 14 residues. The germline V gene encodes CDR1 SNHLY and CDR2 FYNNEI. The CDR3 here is CASREDRRKNIQYF. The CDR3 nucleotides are TGTGCCAGCAGGGAAGACAGGCGCAAAAACATTCAGTACTTC.

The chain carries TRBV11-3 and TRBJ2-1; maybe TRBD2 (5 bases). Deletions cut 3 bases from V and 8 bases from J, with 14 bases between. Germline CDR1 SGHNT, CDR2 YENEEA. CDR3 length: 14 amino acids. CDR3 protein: CASSLRAGTDEQFF. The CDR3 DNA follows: TGTGCCAGCAGCTTGAGGGCTGGCACGGATGAGCAGTTCTTC.

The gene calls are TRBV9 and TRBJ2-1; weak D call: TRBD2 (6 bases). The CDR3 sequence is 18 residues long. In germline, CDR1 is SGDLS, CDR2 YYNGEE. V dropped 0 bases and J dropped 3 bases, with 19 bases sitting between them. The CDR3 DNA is TGTGCCAGCAGCGTAGACTCTCTTAGCGGCACGTTCTACAATGAGCAGTTCTTC. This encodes CASSVDSLSGTFYNEQFF.

Written as DNA, the CDR3 is TGTGCCGGTAGGACAGGCCCAACCACTGAAGCTTTCTTT. Protein product: CAGRTGPTTEAFF. J is TRBJ1-1 and V is TRBV10-3; 7 nucleotides agree with TRBD1. The CDR3 loop spans 13 amino acids. Per the germline V gene, CDR1 is ENHRY and CDR2 is SYGVKD. The junction had 10 bases not matched to a gene; V was cut back by 11 bases and J by 4 bases.

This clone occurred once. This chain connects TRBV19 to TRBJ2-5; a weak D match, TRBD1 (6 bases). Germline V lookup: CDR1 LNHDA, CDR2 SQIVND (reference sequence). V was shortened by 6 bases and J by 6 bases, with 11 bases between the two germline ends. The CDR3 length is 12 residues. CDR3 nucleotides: TGTGCCAGTAGCCAGGACAGCCAGACCCAGTACTTC. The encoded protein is CASSQDSQTQYF.

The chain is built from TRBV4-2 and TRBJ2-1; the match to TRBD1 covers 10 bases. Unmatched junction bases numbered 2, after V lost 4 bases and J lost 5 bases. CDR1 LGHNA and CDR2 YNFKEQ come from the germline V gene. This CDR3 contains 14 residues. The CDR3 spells CASSRDRGHNEQFF. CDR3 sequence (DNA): TGTGCCAGCAGCCGGGACAGGGGTCACAATGAGCAGTTCTTC.